The 22 T cell receptor beta chains below all came from one sample that was sequenced in a study of identical twins. TCRdb processed the 5' RACE reads anew with MiXCR; each CDR3 protein has one entry. The sample yields fewer than 450,000 distinct CDR3 sequences, approximately 10% seen once. What was sequenced was naive T cells sorted from blood. Source of these receptors: a woman aged 45-65 years in good health.

This clonotype was seen more than once but under ten times. The V and J genes are TRBV25-1 and TRBJ1-1, with unresolved D. The length of the CDR3 is 15 residues. V was cut by 4 bases and J by 0 bases, with 12 bases left in between. CDR1 is MGHDK, CDR2 SYGVNS, per germline. The CDR3 region is CASSVRVGMNTEAFF. CDR3 sequence (DNA): TGTGCCAGCAGTGTCCGGGTGGGTATGAACACTGAAGCTTTCTTT.

CDR3 nucleotides: TGTGCCAGCAGTACCGGACAGGGATCGAACTACGAGCAGTACTTC. This gives the protein CASSTGQGSNYEQYF. The chain has TRBV27 and TRBJ2-7; 8 bases fit TRBD1. The germline V gene encodes CDR1 MNHEY and CDR2 SMNVEV (reference sequence). V shed 5 bases and J 3 bases; nucleotides not matched to a gene: 9. This CDR3 is 15 amino acids long.

In this sample, this clonotype turned up a few times. The chain couples TRBV6-2 or TRBV6-3 to TRBJ2-1; 9 positions match TRBD2. J lost 0 bases, V lost 6 bases, and 3 bases had no gene match. From germline, CDR1 is MNHEY and CDR2 SVGEGT. The CDR3 loop spans 15 amino acids. CDR3 sequence (DNA): TGTGCCAGCAGAGGGGGACTAGCCTCCTACAATGAGCAGTTCTTC. Translated, it gives CASRGGLASYNEQFF.

This clonotype has just a few counts. The chain links TRBV20-1 to TRBJ2-1; tentatively, D is TRBD2 (5 bases). The length of the CDR3 is 11 residues. Germline loops: CDR1 DFQATT, CDR2 SNEGSKA (reference sequence). The ends were cut back, 0 bases at V and 13 bases at J, with 10 bases in the middle. CDR3 sequence: CSARDGSEQFF. The CDR3 region has the DNA TGCAGTGCTAGAGATGGGAGTGAACAGTTCTTC.

This sequence joins TRBV20-1 and TRBJ2-7; the D is unclear. The V and J ends lost 1 base and 6 bases respectively, with 13 bases between them. Germline CDR1 is DFQATT and CDR2 is SNEGSKA (reference sequence). This CDR3 spans 13 amino acids. The CDR3 nucleotides are TGCAGTGCTAGAGGGACGTTTCTGGGCGAGCAGTACTTC. Residues: CSARGTFLGEQYF.

This clonotype occurred many times. The chain is built from TRBV12-3 or TRBV12-4 and TRBJ1-6; weak D call: TRBD1 (5 bases). The germline V and J ends were trimmed by 6 bases and 7 bases, with 19 bases remaining between them. CDR3 length: 16 amino acids. The CDR3 DNA is TGTGCCAGCAGCGGACCCGGGACCCCTCGGAATTCACCCCTCCACTTT. As protein: CASSGPGTPRNSPLHF.

This clonotype has at least ten counts. The rearrangement uses TRBV5-1 and TRBJ2-7, with 9 nucleotides matching TRBD2. The CDR3 has 13 amino acids. Unmatched junction bases numbered 1, after V lost 1 base and J lost 5 bases. CDR1 is SGHRS and CDR2 is YFSETQ in the germline V gene. Here the CDR3 reads CASSLRTSDEQYF. In DNA form, the CDR3 reads TGCGCCAGCAGCTTGAGGACTAGCGACGAGCAGTACTTC.

This clonotype was seen only a few times. The gene calls are TRBV12-3 or TRBV12-4 and TRBJ1-6; unclear D gene. CDR3 length equals 12 residues. Between the trimmed V and J ends, which lost 4 bases and 9 bases, there was a span of 7 bases. The CDR3 region is CASSSRGSPLHF. The DNA of the CDR3 is TGTGCCAGCAGTTCTCGGGGTTCACCCCTCCACTTT.

This clonotype was counted at least ten times. In DNA, the CDR3 is TGCAGTGCTAGGGGGCCGCTGAATGACTACGAGCAGTACTTC. Residues: CSARGPLNDYEQYF. The rearrangement links TRBV20-1 to TRBJ2-7, with D possibly matching TRBD1 (5 bases). This CDR3 has 14 amino acids. Looked up from germline, CDR1 is DFQATT and CDR2 is SNEGSKA (reference sequence). Trimming pared 3 bases from V and 3 bases from J, leaving 15 bases between.

This clonotype was seen many times. This rearrangement joins TRBV28 to TRBJ2-7, with 12 bases matching TRBD2. The germline V gene has CDR1 MDHEN and CDR2 SYDVKM. The CDR3 sequence is 16 residues long. The junction had 7 bases not matched to a gene; V was cut back by 2 bases and J by 5 bases. CDR3 amino acids: CASSLRKTSGSDEQYV. CDR3 DNA: TGTGCCAGCAGTTTACGTAAGACTAGCGGGAGTGACGAGCAGTACGTC.

This clonotype was picked up many times. The CDR3 loop is CSAFTGELFF. The CDR3 coding sequence is TGCAGCGCATTTACCGGGGAGCTGTTTTTT. This rearrangement joins TRBV29-1 to TRBJ2-2; D uncertain. This CDR3 spans 10 amino acids. The V and J ends lost 7 bases and 5 bases respectively, with 5 bases between them. The germline V gene has CDR1 SQVTM and CDR2 ANQGSEA.

This clonotype was observed a few times. The chain combines TRBV5-1 with TRBJ2-5; D may be TRBD1 (5 bases). Germline V gene data show CDR1 as SGHRS and CDR2 as YFSETQ. V was clipped by 4 bases and J by 2 bases, with 9 bases between them. The length of the CDR3 is 13 residues. CDR3 sequence: CASSLRQQETQYF. For the CDR3, the DNA is TGCGCCAGCAGCCTACGACAGCAAGAGACCCAGTACTTC.

The sample holds a few counts of this clonotype. The junction differs from germline at one of its ends, possibly a read error. The chain joins TRBV7-9 to TRBJ2-7, with TRBD2 matching 7 bases. The length of the CDR3 is 13 residues. Germline-derived CDR1 and CDR2 are SEHNR and FQNEAQ (reference sequence). The CDR3 nucleotides read TGTGCCAGCAGCTTGGAGGGAACCGGGACTATAGTTTTC. It codes for CASSLEGTGTIVF.

This clonotype was recorded at least ten times. V gene TRBV12-3 or TRBV12-4 combines with J gene TRBJ2-3; 12 nucleotides align to TRBD2. The V segment lost 7 bases and the J segment 5 bases; nucleotides outside the gene matches: 7. The length of the CDR3 is 15 residues. The CDR3 coding sequence is TGTGCCAGCATCCAGACTAGCGGGAGAGGAGATACGCAGTATTTT. Translation gives CASIQTSGRGDTQYF.

The CDR3: CASSLVGGSGRFLDTQYF. In DNA, the CDR3 is TGTGCCAGCAGCTTAGTTGGCGGTAGCGGGAGGTTTTTGGATACGCAGTATTTT. The chain recombines TRBV7-6 with TRBJ2-3; 10 positions match TRBD2. J lost 6 bases, V lost 1 base, and 13 bases had no gene match. The CDR3 is made up of 18 amino acids. Germline CDR1 SGHVS, CDR2 FNYEAQ.

This clonotype turned up a few times. This chain links TRBV20-1 with TRBJ1-6; D ambiguous. The length of the CDR3 is 9 residues. CDR1 DFQATT and CDR2 SNEGSKA come from the germline V gene (reference sequence). In DNA form, the CDR3 reads TGCACCAAAGGGTCACCCCTCCACTTT. This codes for CTKGSPLHF.

This clonotype occurred a few times. The chain has TRBV12-3 or TRBV12-4 and TRBJ2-2; TRBD1 matches at 9 bases. The CDR3 is 16 residues long. J lost 7 bases, V lost 6 bases, and 12 bases had no gene match. CDR3 sequence reads: CASRPTGTGFSGELFF. The CDR3 region has the DNA TGTGCCAGCAGGCCTACCGGGACAGGGTTTAGCGGGGAGCTGTTTTTT.

The chain uses TRBV2 and TRBJ2-1; a possible D gene is TRBD1 (6 bases). V lost 7 bases, J lost 0 bases, and 13 bases lay in between. CDR1 is SNHLY and CDR2 is FYNNEI in the germline V gene. This CDR3 has 15 amino acids. Here the CDR3 DNA reads TGTGCCAGCAATAAAGACAGGAGCTCCTACAATGAGCAGTTCTTC. This translates into CASNKDRSSYNEQFF.

This clonotype showed up just a few times. The chain carries TRBV12-3 or TRBV12-4 and TRBJ2-5, with 13 bases aligning to TRBD2. The V gene end was trimmed by 3 bases and the J gene end by 5 bases; junction bases not matched to a gene: 6. This CDR3 comprises 16 residues. Here the CDR3 DNA reads TGTGCCAGCAGTTTCTCGACTAGCGGGAGGCGGGAGACCCAGTACTTC. This translates into CASSFSTSGRRETQYF.

In its sample, this clonotype was seen many times. This chain links TRBV5-1 with TRBJ2-1; TRBD2 matches 13 bases. CDR1 is SGHRS, CDR2 YFSETQ, per germline. J gave up 5 bases and V 4 bases, and 6 bases lay outside the gene matches. There are 16 residues in the CDR3. The CDR3 DNA follows: TGCGCCAGCAGCCGGTCTGGGACTAGCGGGAACAATGAGCAGTTCTTC. It is translated as CASSRSGTSGNNEQFF.

This rearrangement joins TRBV12-5 to TRBJ2-7, with TRBD2 as a possible D gene (6 bases). The length of the CDR3 is 14 residues. CDR1 and CDR2 (germline): LGHNT, FRNRAP. V lost 7 bases, J lost 2 bases, and 15 bases lay in between. The CDR3 here is CASARSAGTYEQYV. CDR3 bases: TGTGCTAGTGCCCGATCGGCGGGAACCTACGAGCAGTACGTC.

This clonotype occurred a few times. J is TRBJ2-2 and V is TRBV20-1; D uncertain. The CDR3 runs 12 residues. Trimming took off 3 bases at V and 6 bases at J, with 8 bases between the two ends. CDR1 and CDR2 (germline): DFQATT, SNEGSKA (reference sequence). CDR3 loop: CSASADSGELFF. The CDR3 coding sequence is TGCAGTGCTAGCGCAGATTCCGGGGAGCTGTTTTTT.